The 17 T cell receptor beta chains below come from one sample, sequenced in a study of beta chain features in type 1 diabetes. These receptors' antigens are unknown. Sequenced material consisted of expressed TCRB transcripts (all of the isolated RNA was reverse transcribed). The table came from immunoSEQ multiplex PCR; TCRdb's copy has only in-frame clones and leaves some out. This table has 130,000 to 150,000 clones, approximately 13% appearing once. The study, taken as a whole, reports: Type 1 diabetes patients had moderately but significantly shorter TCRB CDR3s in all four CD4+ subsets.

Sequences were obtained from central memory CD4+ T cells from blood. The source is a man aged 18-30 years with type 1 diabetes.

The chain carries TRBV9 and TRBJ2-1, with D tentatively TRBD2 (7 bases). Germline V lookup: CDR1 SGDLS, CDR2 YYNGEE. Trimming left V 3 bases short and J 5 bases short, with 15 bases between. The CDR3 covers 15 residues. The CDR3 DNA reads as TGTGCCAGCAGCGGAGGCGGGGGCTCTCACAATGAGCAGTTCTTC. Encoded protein: CASSGGGGSHNEQFF. The full variable domain, in which reference TRBV9 and TRBJ2-1 provide the parts outside the CDR3, is DSGVTQTPKHLITATGQRVTLRCSPRSGDLSVYWYQQSLDQGLQFLIQYYNGEERAKGNILERFSAQQFPDLHSELNLSSLELGDSALYFCASSGGGGSHNEQFFGPGTRLTVL.

This clone has a handful of counts. The V and J genes are TRBV5-4 and TRBJ2-2, with TRBD1 identical over 8 bases. V gave up 4 bases and J gave up 7 bases; unmatched junction bases: 9. This CDR3 has 15 amino acids. Per germline, CDR1 SGHNT and CDR2 YYREEE (reference sequence). CDR3 in amino acids: CASSPGGRGLGELFF. The CDR3 coding sequence is TGTGCCAGCAGCCCCGGGGGCAGGGGGCTCGGGGAGCTGTTTTTT.

The chain has TRBV30 and TRBJ1-3; D not certain. V was pared by 1 base and J by 8 bases, with 9 bases between. Looked up from germline, CDR1 is GTSNPN and CDR2 is SVGIG (reference sequence). The CDR3 consists of 12 residues. The CDR3 sequence: CAWSGIWDTIYF. CDR3 bases: TGTGCCTGGAGTGGAATTTGGGACACCATATATTTT.

This clone has more than one count but fewer than ten. The CDR3 is CASGLQGAVNTEAFF. The CDR3 DNA reads TGTGCTAGTGGTTTACAGGGCGCTGTGAACACTGAAGCTTTCTTT. This sequence joins TRBV12-5 and TRBJ1-1; a possible D gene is TRBD1 (6 bases). With 3 bases removed from V and 0 bases from J, the gap between germline ends came to 11 bases. Germline loops: CDR1 LGHNT, CDR2 FRNRAP. The CDR3 runs 15 residues. Full variable domain (rest looked up from reference TRBV12-5 and TRBJ1-1): DARVTQTPRHKVTEMGQEVTMRCQPILGHNTVFWYRQTMMQGLELLAYFRNRAPLDDSGMPKDRFSAEMPDATLATLKIQPSEPRDSAVYFCASGLQGAVNTEAFFGQGTRLTVV.

This clone was picked up a small number of times. The V gene is TRBV7-3, the J gene TRBJ1-1, with no clear D. V gave up 4 bases and J gave up 2 bases, with 8 bases separating them. This CDR3 has 13 residues. Looked up from germline, CDR1 is SGHTA and CDR2 is FQGTGA. CDR3 region: CASSSTFNTEAFF. The DNA for the CDR3 is TGTGCCAGCAGCTCGACATTTAACACTGAAGCTTTCTTT.

This clone was recorded a few times. The chain joins TRBV7-9 to TRBJ2-3, with D possibly matching TRBD2 (5 bases). The germline CDR1 and CDR2 sequences are SEHNR and FQNEAQ (reference sequence). Trimming cost V 11 bases and J 2 bases, with 17 bases left between them. The CDR3 extends over 14 amino acids. CDR3 in amino acids: CALKEAVNTDTQYF. The CDR3 DNA sequence: TGTGCCCTAAAGGAGGCAGTTAACACAGATACGCAGTATTTT.

This clone has a handful of counts. This sequence joins TRBV5-4 and TRBJ2-1; weak D call: TRBD2 (5 bases). Germline CDR1 SGHNT, CDR2 YYREEE (reference sequence). V lost 4 bases and J lost 9, with 17 bases in between. The CDR3 runs 14 residues. The CDR3 DNA sequence: TGTGCCAGCAGCCTAAAGGTTAGCGTTAGTGAGCAGTTCTTC. Protein: CASSLKVSVSEQFF.

There are a few counts of this clone. The chain employs TRBV25-1 and TRBJ1-6; D call uncertain. The CDR3 has 12 amino acids. The V and J ends lost 0 bases and 14 bases respectively, with 8 bases between them. Germline V gene sequence: CDR1 MGHDK, CDR2 SYGVNS. Written as DNA, the CDR3 is TGTGCCAGCAGTGAATACGACTTTTCCCTCCACTTT. Its translation is CASSEYDFSLHF.

The chain uses TRBV7-6 and TRBJ2-7; the match to TRBD1 covers 8 bases. This CDR3 spans 15 amino acids. V lost 6 bases and J lost 3; bases outside the gene matches: 10. In germline, CDR1 is SGHVS, CDR2 FNYEAQ. The CDR3 protein is CASSFTATGDYEQYF. CDR3 bases: TGTGCCAGCAGTTTTACTGCGACAGGGGACTACGAGCAGTACTTC.

In its sample, this clone was seen once. The gene calls are TRBV2 and TRBJ1-3, with D maybe TRBD1 (5 bases). This CDR3 is 14 amino acids long. Germline V gene sequence: CDR1 SNHLY, CDR2 FYNNEI. V was pared by 7 bases and J by 0 bases, with 10 bases between. The CDR3 loop is CASMGQVSGNTIYF. In DNA form, the CDR3 reads TGTGCCAGCATGGGGCAGGTCTCTGGAAACACCATATATTTT. The full variable domain, with the rest looked up from reference TRBV2 and TRBJ1-3, is EPEVTQTPSHQVTQMGQEVILRCVPISNHLYFYWYRQILGQKVEFLVSFYNNEISEKSEIFDDQFSVERPDGSNFTLKIRSTKLEDSAMYFCASMGQVSGNTIYFGEGSWLTVV.

The V call is TRBV6-6, the J call TRBJ2-4, with 8 bases matching TRBD1. The J segment lost 8 bases and the V segment lost 6 bases, leaving 6 bases of the junction unmatched. Germline V CDR1 and CDR2: MNHNY, SVGAGI (reference sequence). This CDR3 comprises 13 residues. The CDR3 region has the DNA TGTGCCAGCAGATCAGGGGGCTGGGACATTCAGTACTTC. Translation: CASRSGGWDIQYF.

This clone was counted a few times. J is TRBJ1-1 and V is TRBV13; 9 bases fit TRBD1. V dropped 8 bases and J dropped 1; count of bases not matched to a gene: 8. This CDR3 has 15 amino acids. Germline V CDR1 and CDR2: PRHDT, FYEKMQ (reference sequence). The CDR3 sequence is CASVGQGWSNTEAFF. Here the CDR3 DNA reads TGTGCCAGCGTCGGACAGGGGTGGTCGAACACTGAAGCTTTCTTT.

This clone turned up a few times. CDR3 loop: CASSLGAGIGNEQFF. The CDR3 bases are TGTGCCAGCAGCTTAGGAGCGGGGATAGGCAATGAGCAGTTCTTC. The J gene is TRBJ2-1, the V gene TRBV7-6; 7 nucleotides line up with TRBD2. With V trimmed by 1 base and J by 6 bases, 6 bases remained unmatched. The CDR3 length is 15 residues. Germline lookup yields CDR1 SGHVS and CDR2 FNYEAQ.

This chain connects TRBV5-1 to TRBJ2-1; 10 bases match TRBD2. The CDR3 is 14 residues long. Germline CDR1 reads SGHRS; CDR2 reads YFSETQ. After removal of 2 bases from V and 15 bases from J, the junction contained 11 bases not matched to a gene. As DNA, the CDR3 is TGCGCCAGCAGCTTAGTCACTAGCGGGGCTGAGTGGTTCTTC. Amino acids: CASSLVTSGAEWFF.

The table lists this clone with many counts. Here the CDR3 DNA reads TGTGCCAGCAGCGGGACGTCGGATACGCAGTATTTT. Its translation is CASSGTSDTQYF. The rearrangement uses TRBV5-6 and TRBJ2-3; possibly TRBD1 or TRBD2 for D (5 bases each). The CDR3 is 12 residues long. CDR1 SGHDT and CDR2 YYEEEE come from the germline V gene. The V end was cut by 4 bases, the J end by 6 bases, with 9 bases between.

This clone was detected a few times. Other DNA sequences from this sample encode an identical CDR3 as well. The chain couples TRBV7-9 to TRBJ2-3; D unclear. The V end was cut by 5 bases, the J end by 0 bases, with 3 bases between. This CDR3 contains 12 residues. Germline V CDR1 and CDR2: SEHNR, FQNEAQ (reference sequence). CDR3 sequence: CASSLSTDTQYF. In nucleotides, the CDR3 is TGTGCCAGCAGCCTAAGCACAGATACGCAGTATTTT.

The V and J genes are TRBV2 and TRBJ2-3; TRBD1 agrees at 9 bases. V gave up 5 bases and J gave up 4 bases; unmatched junction bases: 4. The CDR3 has 14 amino acids. The germline CDR1 and CDR2 sequences are SNHLY and FYNNEI. The CDR3 region has the DNA TGTGCCAGCAGTCCCGACAGGGGGGCAGATACGCAGTATTTT. Protein product: CASSPDRGADTQYF.